These 21 T cell receptor beta chains originate from one sample sequenced in a study of read filtering for tumor transcriptome and immune sequencing. From approximately 400 ng of RNA, a library with molecular barcoded alpha/delta and beta/gamma adaptors was made. MiXCR, run by TCRdb on the reads, gives a single entry per CDR3 protein. This sample carries about 63,000 distinct CDR3 sequences, around 14% of them seen once, and the ten largest clones take 45% to 50%. Material: a population of CD138-negative cells sorted from bone marrow. The source of these receptors is a donor at least 40 years old with multiple myeloma.

This clonotype showed up many times. The CDR3 is CASSLAGSGLHNEQFF. CDR3 in DNA: TGTGCCAGCAGTTTAGCGGGTAGCGGGCTCCATAATGAGCAGTTCTTC. The chain combines TRBV12-3 or TRBV12-4 with TRBJ2-1; 7 bases map to TRBD2. J gave up 7 bases and V 0 bases, and 9 bases lay outside the gene matches. The CDR3 is made up of 16 amino acids.

This clonotype was picked up one time. A read error may account for a junction end that differs from germline. The chain links TRBV15 to TRBJ2-5; 13 nucleotides align to TRBD2. The CDR3 consists of 17 residues. The germline V gene encodes CDR1 LNHNV and CDR2 YYDKDF (reference sequence). This CDR3 is CATSGLAGVRSQEAQYF. CDR3 coding DNA: TGTGCCACCAGCGGACTAGCGGGAGTAAGGAGCCAAGAGGCCCAGTACTTC.

J is TRBJ2-4 and V is TRBV20-1, with a tentative D call TRBD2 (6 bases). V was cut by 6 bases and J by 9 bases, with 12 bases left in between. Germline assignment: CDR1 DFQATT and CDR2 SNEGSKA (reference sequence). The CDR3 is made up of 11 amino acids. The CDR3 bases are TGCAGTGCAGACGGGGGTTCCATTCAGTACTTC. Translating gives CSADGGSIQYF.

This clonotype was found many times. The chain couples TRBV12-3 or TRBV12-4 to TRBJ1-1; 7 positions agree with TRBD1. CDR3 size: 13 residues. Unmatched junction bases numbered 9, after V lost 8 bases and J lost 6 bases. The CDR3 DNA follows: TGTGCCAGCCGTTCCGACAGGGAACCTGAAGCTTTCTTT. This codes for CASRSDREPEAFF.

This clonotype came up many times. The chain carries TRBV7-9 and TRBJ2-3, with D tentatively TRBD1 (5 bases). Per germline, CDR1 SEHNR and CDR2 FQNEAQ (reference sequence). CDR3 length: 15 amino acids. V lost 8 bases and J 2 bases, leaving 17 bases between the germline ends. The CDR3 bases are TGTGCCAGCGGGCTTCCAGGGATGCACACAGATACGCAGTATTTT. Protein sequence: CASGLPGMHTDTQYF.

Many counts were recorded for this clonotype. This rearrangement joins TRBV15 to TRBJ2-1, with 7 nucleotides matching TRBD2. This CDR3 spans 17 amino acids. V shed 8 bases and J 4 bases; nucleotides not matched to a gene: 17. CDR1 is LNHNV, CDR2 YYDKDF, per germline (reference sequence). CDR3 in amino acids: CATLQGLTSETYNEQFF. CDR3 DNA sequence: TGTGCCACCCTGCAGGGTCTAACTAGCGAGACTTACAATGAGCAGTTCTTC.

This clonotype was observed at least ten times. This sequence joins TRBV2 and TRBJ2-1; 13 bases align to TRBD2. The CDR3 consists of 17 residues. The germline V gene encodes CDR1 SNHLY and CDR2 FYNNEI. The trim removed 6 bases at V and 6 bases at J, leaving 11 bases unmatched. The CDR3 sequence: CASRQARGLAGVNEQFF. DNA of the CDR3: TGTGCCAGCAGGCAGGCTAGAGGACTAGCGGGAGTCAATGAGCAGTTCTTC.

This clonotype was counted at least ten times. The V call is TRBV12-3 or TRBV12-4, the J call TRBJ2-5; D perhaps matches TRBD2 (5 bases). V dropped 7 bases and J dropped 1 base, with 13 bases sitting between them. The CDR3 loop spans 14 amino acids. CDR3 coding DNA: TGTGCCAGCAAAATAGACGAGGGCCAAGAGACCCAGTACTTC. Amino acids: CASKIDEGQETQYF.

The sample holds many counts of this clonotype. This sequence joins TRBV5-4 and TRBJ2-1; possible D gene TRBD2, 5 bases. CDR3 length: 16 residues. Trimming pared 4 bases from V and 0 bases from J, leaving 14 bases between. Germline CDR1 is SGHNT and CDR2 is YYREEE (reference sequence). CDR3: CASSLFGGSSYNEQFF. In DNA, the CDR3 is TGTGCCAGCAGCCTCTTCGGAGGCAGCTCCTACAATGAGCAGTTCTTC.

This clonotype has at least ten counts. This chain joins TRBV4-1 and TRBJ2-7, with 11 bases identical to TRBD2. This CDR3 region has 15 residues. The germline V gene has CDR1 MGHRA and CDR2 YSYEKL. The V segment lost 1 base and the J segment 4 bases; nucleotides outside the gene matches: 3. The CDR3 DNA reads as TGCGCCAGCAGCCAAGTGACTAGCGGGGTTTACGAGCAGTACTTC. It translates to CASSQVTSGVYEQYF.

Remarks on this clonotype: It may be a read error: a sequence one base away is much more abundant. The J gene is TRBJ2-7, the V gene TRBV28; 7 positions match TRBD1. The DNA end favors TRBJ2-1, so the J call may be wrong. This CDR3 has 16 amino acids. Germline V lookup: CDR1 MDHEN, CDR2 SYDVKM. DNA of the CDR3: TGTGCCAGCAGGGGTACGGACAGGCTAATGGCCTACGAGCAGTTCTTC. The encoded protein is CASRGTDRLMAYEQFF.

This clonotype has a count of ten or more. The chain uses TRBV20-1 and TRBJ2-2, with 7 positions matching TRBD1. Germline trimming cut 7 bases from V and 1 base from J; bases unmatched to any gene: 18. The germline gives CDR1 DFQATT, CDR2 SNEGSKA (reference sequence). CDR3 length equals 18 residues. The CDR3 loop is CSVRSQGQTSRNTGELFF. CDR3 nucleotide sequence: TGCAGTGTCAGGAGCCAGGGACAGACTTCCCGGAACACCGGGGAGCTGTTTTTT.

The rearrangement joins TRBV7-2 to TRBJ2-1; 8 nucleotides agree with TRBD2. Germline CDR1 is SGHTA and CDR2 is FQGNSA. V dropped 4 bases and J dropped 2; count of bases not matched to a gene: 4. The CDR3 totals 15 residues. This CDR3 reads CASSSSGSAYNEQFF. DNA of the CDR3: TGTGCCAGCAGCTCCAGCGGGAGCGCCTACAATGAGCAGTTCTTC.

This sequence joins TRBV6-2 or TRBV6-3 and TRBJ2-5; 8 nucleotides line up with TRBD2. The CDR3 has 17 residues. Germline loops: CDR1 MNHEY, CDR2 SVGEGT. The trim removed 6 bases at V and 0 bases at J, leaving 12 bases unmatched. The DNA of the CDR3 is TGTGCCAGCAGACCCAAATGGGCTAGCGGGTACCAAGAGACCCAGTACTTC. This encodes CASRPKWASGYQETQYF.

This clonotype was counted many times. The chain carries TRBV6-5 and TRBJ1-1, with D tentatively TRBD1 (5 bases). The germline V and J ends were trimmed by 3 bases and 1 base, with 12 bases remaining between them. The V gene's germline CDR1 is MNHEY and CDR2 SVGAGI. This CDR3 has 15 residues. Here the CDR3 reads CASSYGDRPNTEAFF. As DNA, the CDR3 is TGTGCCAGCAGTTATGGCGACAGACCGAACACTGAAGCTTTCTTT.

This clonotype was observed many times. J is TRBJ2-2 and V is TRBV6-1; D may be TRBD1 or TRBD2 (7 bases each). CDR1 and CDR2 (germline): MNHNS, SASEGT. V lost 7 bases and J lost 0, with 9 bases in between. CDR3 size: 14 residues. The CDR3 reads CASTGGANTGELFF. Written as DNA, the CDR3 is TGTGCCAGCACAGGGGGGGCGAACACCGGGGAGCTGTTTTTT.

Many counts were recorded for this clonotype. This chain links TRBV5-4 with TRBJ2-1; 12 bases align to TRBD2. CDR3 length: 14 residues. The V segment lost 3 bases and the J segment 5 bases; nucleotides outside the gene matches: 0. Germline V gene lookup returns CDR1 SGHNT and CDR2 YYREEE (reference sequence). As DNA, the CDR3 is TGTGCCAGCAGCTGGACTAGCGGGAACAATGAGCAGTTCTTC. Encoded protein: CASSWTSGNNEQFF.

In this sample, this clonotype turned up a few times. V gene TRBV12-3 or TRBV12-4 combines with J gene TRBJ2-5, with 9 bases lining up with TRBD1. This CDR3 has 13 amino acids. CDR3 in amino acids: CATGGRDQETQYF. The CDR3 nucleotides are TGTGCGACAGGGGGGCGGGACCAAGAGACCCAGTACTTC.

This clonotype was seen at least ten times. CDR3 amino acids: CASSQGSRVSDTQYF. CDR3 DNA: TGCGCCAGCAGCCAAGGGTCCCGAGTGTCAGATACGCAGTATTTT. V usage is TRBV4-1 and J usage is TRBJ2-3; D gene ambiguous. The V and J ends lost 1 base and 4 bases respectively, with 12 bases between them. The CDR3 spans 15 residues. Germline CDR1 MGHRA, CDR2 YSYEKL.

This clonotype was detected many times. The chain couples TRBV20-1 to TRBJ2-5, with 9 bases that match TRBD2. V lost 0 bases to trimming and J lost 2 bases; unmatched junction nucleotides: 19. CDR3 length: 20 amino acids. The germline gives CDR1 DFQATT, CDR2 SNEGSKA (reference sequence). CDR3 sequence: CSARDAIGDLAGSYQETQYF. For the CDR3, the DNA is TGCAGTGCTAGAGATGCAATTGGGGATCTAGCGGGAAGTTATCAAGAGACCCAGTACTTC.

V is TRBV29-1 and J is TRBJ2-1, with 13 bases identical to TRBD2. This CDR3 has 16 amino acids. V gave up 1 base and J gave up 9 bases; unmatched junction bases: 9. From germline, CDR1 is SQVTM and CDR2 ANQGSEA. The CDR3 DNA sequence: TGCAGCGTTGAAGGGGGACTAGCGGGATCGAACACTGAGCAGTTCTTC. It encodes CSVEGGLAGSNTEQFF.